These 19 T cell receptor beta chains came from one sample sequenced in a study of a mutant IDH1 vaccine in newly diagnosed glioma. No antigen has been identified for these receptors. Data came from immunoSEQ multiplex PCR; TCRdb stores just in-frame clones and leaves some out. The sample has under 40,000 clones; under 80% are singletons. Time point indicated: week 11, during vaccination. The study gave 300 ug of mutant IDH1 20-mer peptide per vaccine dose, with topical imiquimod. The material was PBMCs, obtained from a glioma patient whose treatment included an IDH1 peptide vaccine. The receptors shown here come from a young man with glioma.

Only one count was recorded for this clone. This chain uses TRBV19 with TRBJ2-7; a weak D match, TRBD2 (6 bases). The CDR3 has 15 amino acids. CDR1 and CDR2 (germline): LNHDA, SQIVND (reference sequence). The germline V and J ends were trimmed by 1 base and 6 bases, with 16 bases remaining between them. The CDR3 DNA sequence: TGTGCCAGTAGTATAGGGCGAGCCCGGCGGGGCGAGCAGTACTTC. It translates to CASSIGRARRGEQYF.

The chain is built from TRBV13 and TRBJ1-6; D call uncertain. Trimming left V 1 base short and J 7 bases short, with 14 bases between. The CDR3 length is 16 residues. Germline V gene lookup returns CDR1 PRHDT and CDR2 FYEKMQ (reference sequence). The CDR3 bases are TGTGCCAGCAGCTTAGACGGGGTCACGCTGAATTCACCCCTCCACTTT. It is translated as CASSLDGVTLNSPLHF.

The gene calls are TRBV11-2 and TRBJ1-3; no definite D call. V was clipped by 5 bases and J by 5 bases, with 10 bases between them. CDR3 length: 13 amino acids. Per germline, CDR1 SGHAT and CDR2 FQNNGV. The CDR3 nucleotides are TGTGCCAGCAGCCCGGACCCTCGAAACACCATATATTTT. This encodes CASSPDPRNTIYF. The full variable domain, its missing parts supplied by reference TRBV11-2 and TRBJ1-3, is EAGVAQSPRYKIIEKRQSVAFWCNPISGHATLYWYQQILGQGPKLLIQFQNNGVVDDSQLPKDRFSAERLKGVDSTLKIQPAKLEDSAVYLCASSPDPRNTIYFGEGSWLTVV.

This chain links TRBV4-3 with TRBJ1-3; no definite D call. The CDR3 consists of 15 residues. The germline CDR1 and CDR2 sequences are LGHNA and YSLEER. V lost 0 bases, J lost 0 bases, and 6 bases lay in between. CDR3 loop: CASSQESISGNTIYF. CDR3 nucleotides: TGCGCCAGCAGCCAAGAGTCGATCTCTGGAAACACCATATATTTT.

The chain joins TRBV10-3 to TRBJ1-1, with D perhaps TRBD1 (5 bases). Germline CDR1 is ENHRY and CDR2 is SYGVKD. The ends were cut back, 10 bases at V and 11 bases at J, with 17 bases in the middle. The CDR3 consists of 11 residues. In nucleotides, the CDR3 is TGTGCCACTCAGGGAAAGGAGATTGCTTTCTTT. This translates into CATQGKEIAFF.

The V gene is TRBV5-6, the J gene TRBJ1-2; weak D call: TRBD1 (6 bases). Looked up from germline, CDR1 is SGHDT and CDR2 is YYEEEE. The CDR3 runs 14 residues. V was cut by 0 bases and J by 6 bases, with 12 bases left in between. The CDR3 sequence: CASSLGREGDGYTF. DNA of the CDR3: TGTGCCAGCAGCTTGGGCAGGGAGGGGGATGGCTACACCTTC.

V is TRBV27 and J is TRBJ1-1; 9 nucleotides line up with TRBD1. V shed 5 bases, J shed 6 bases, and the junction held 7 bases outside the gene matches. The CDR3 sequence is 14 residues long. CDR1 is MNHEY, CDR2 SMNVEV, per germline (reference sequence). The CDR3 protein is CASSPRTGDAEAFF. Written as DNA, the CDR3 is TGTGCCAGCAGTCCCCGGACAGGGGACGCTGAAGCTTTCTTT.

The sample holds one count of this clone. The CDR3 spells CASNPRQGADYEQFF. CDR3 bases: TGTGCCAGCAACCCTCGGCAGGGGGCGGACTATGAGCAGTTCTTC. This chain uses TRBV6-1 with TRBJ2-1; TRBD1 aligns across 8 bases. CDR1 and CDR2 (germline): MNHNS, SASEGT. The length of the CDR3 is 15 residues. V gave up 7 bases and J gave up 8 bases; unmatched junction bases: 13.

This clone showed up just once. The V and J genes are TRBV2 and TRBJ1-4; the D is unclear. Germline V lookup: CDR1 SNHLY, CDR2 FYNNEI. V lost 5 bases to trimming and J lost 2 bases, with 9 bases between them. This CDR3 is built from 14 residues. CDR3 sequence (DNA): TGTGCCAGCAGTTCCACTACGACTAATGAAAAACTGTTTTTT. This codes for CASSSTTTNEKLFF.

In its sample, this clone was seen a few times. This CDR3 reads CASGDTQYF. CDR3 nucleotide sequence: TGTGCCAGCGGAGATACGCAGTATTTT. This rearrangement joins TRBV11-2 to TRBJ2-3; D is unresolved. Trimming removed 8 bases at V and 5 bases at J, with 2 bases between. CDR1 is SGHAT and CDR2 is FQNNGV in the germline V gene. CDR3 length: 9 residues.

This clone turned up a few times. This chain connects TRBV2 to TRBJ1-1; unclear D gene. The CDR3 is 11 amino acids. V dropped 8 bases and J dropped 11 bases, with 15 bases sitting between them. The germline V gene encodes CDR1 SNHLY and CDR2 FYNNEI. CDR3 DNA sequence: TGTGCCAGCCGTCAATCCTTTTTGGCTTTCTTT. Translation gives CASRQSFLAFF.

This clone has a handful of counts. J is TRBJ1-6 and V is TRBV11-2; D gene uncertain. V was trimmed by 1 base and J by 9 bases, leaving 10 bases between them. CDR1 SGHAT and CDR2 FQNNGV come from the germline V gene. The length of the CDR3 is 14 residues. In DNA form, the CDR3 reads TGTGCCAGCAGCTTAGTCATTGGGAGTTCACCCCTCCACTTT. It yields the protein CASSLVIGSSPLHF.

This chain connects TRBV4-1 to TRBJ2-7, with 7 nucleotides matching TRBD2. V lost 3 bases, J lost 7 bases, and 6 bases stayed unmatched. This CDR3 contains 13 residues. Germline V lookup: CDR1 MGHRA, CDR2 YSYEKL. CDR3 loop: CASSQGGTREQYF. The DNA for the CDR3 is TGCGCCAGCAGCCAGGGAGGGACCCGGGAGCAGTACTTC.

The chain employs TRBV2 and TRBJ2-7, with no clear D. V lost 4 bases and J lost 0, with 7 bases in between. The CDR3 contains 13 residues. Germline CDR1 SNHLY, CDR2 FYNNEI. CDR3 DNA: TGTGCCAGCAGTGGTTTCACCTCCTACGAGCAGTACTTC. Its protein product is CASSGFTSYEQYF.

CDR3: CASSFMGPPLRGGYEQYF. Here the CDR3 DNA reads TGTGCCAGCAGCTTTATGGGGCCTCCCTTGCGGGGGGGTTACGAGCAGTACTTC. This chain connects TRBV11-2 to TRBJ2-7, with 9 bases fitting TRBD2. V gave up 3 bases and J gave up 4 bases; unmatched junction bases: 16. The CDR3 contains 18 residues. CDR1 SGHAT and CDR2 FQNNGV come from the germline V gene.

V usage is TRBV6-1 and J usage is TRBJ2-7, with D tentatively TRBD1 (6 bases). CDR1 and CDR2 from the germline V gene are MNHNS and SASEGT. The CDR3 length is 16 residues. The V end lost 3 bases, the J end lost 2 bases, and 17 bases lay between the germline ends. CDR3 coding DNA: TGTGCCAGCAGTGATGATTTTCAGGGGAACCCCTACGAGCAGTACTTC. It codes for CASSDDFQGNPYEQYF.

CDR3 region: CASSLRLAGSTDTQYF. As DNA, the CDR3 is TGTGCCAGCAGTTTGCGACTAGCGGGGTCCACAGATACGCAGTATTTT. The genes are TRBV2 and TRBJ2-3, with 11 bases aligning to TRBD2. Germline V gives CDR1 SNHLY, CDR2 FYNNEI. The junction had 6 bases not matched to a gene; V was cut back by 5 bases and J by 2 bases. The CDR3 contains 16 residues.

The chain is built from TRBV19 and TRBJ1-2, with D hard to call. Germline loops: CDR1 LNHDA, CDR2 SQIVND (reference sequence). The CDR3 has 18 amino acids. V lost 4 bases, J lost 4 bases, and 25 bases lay in between. The CDR3 sequence: CASSTRTLSADTSYGYTF. The CDR3 DNA reads as TGTGCCAGTAGTACTAGGACCCTAAGCGCAGATACTTCCTATGGCTACACCTTC.

The chain employs TRBV29-1 and TRBJ2-7; D is tentatively TRBD1 or TRBD2 (7 bases each). The CDR3 covers 13 residues. The V and J ends lost 7 bases and 6 bases respectively, with 19 bases between them. Per the germline V gene, CDR1 is SQVTM and CDR2 is ANQGSEA. In DNA form, the CDR3 reads TGCAGCGGGGCGGGAGCAGGGGGGATCGAGCAGTACTTC. This translates into CSGAGAGGIEQYF.